This T cell receptor beta chain originates from a study of cytomegalovirus exposure and HLA in healthy donors. Across the study: A later analysis reported the 100 to 150 validation repertoires used the same platform as the approximately 650 first-cohort repertoires. The study's findings and limits: There were 150 or so TCR beta chains listed as cytomegalovirus-associated. As confirmed in vitro, a few CMV-associated chains were specific for CMV antigens. Some public TCRs appeared in many individuals, while most sequences were rare.

This clone was counted a single time. Antigen unknown. Germline V gives CDR1 GTSNPN, CDR2 SVGIG (reference sequence). V lost 0 bases and J lost 5, with 14 bases in between. CDR3 length equals 15 residues. The method was immunoSEQ multiplex PCR; TCRdb's version includes in-frame clones alone and lacks a portion of them. The top ten clones hold around 1.2% of a sample with about 240,000 clones, approximately 83% of them seen once. The sequence was collected from a woman under 40 in good health and CMV-seropositive. The sample was PBMCs. This chain connects TRBV30 to TRBJ2-4, with a tentative D call TRBD2 (5 bases). The CDR3 DNA is TGTGCCTGGAGTGTAGTGGGAGTTTCCCAAAACATTCAGTACTTC. The encoded protein is CAWSVVGVSQNIQYF.